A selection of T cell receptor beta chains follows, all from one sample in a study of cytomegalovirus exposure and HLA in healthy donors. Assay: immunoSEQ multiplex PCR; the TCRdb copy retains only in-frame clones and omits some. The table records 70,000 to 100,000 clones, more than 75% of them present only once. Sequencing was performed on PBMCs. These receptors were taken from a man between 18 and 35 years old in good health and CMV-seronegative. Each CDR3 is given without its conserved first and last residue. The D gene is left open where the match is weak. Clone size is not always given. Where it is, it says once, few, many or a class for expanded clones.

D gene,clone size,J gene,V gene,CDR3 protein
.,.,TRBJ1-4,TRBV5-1,ASSAGVTNEKLF
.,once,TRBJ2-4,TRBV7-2,ASSPGQFDNIQY
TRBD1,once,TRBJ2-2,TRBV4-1,ASSQGQGAGTGELF
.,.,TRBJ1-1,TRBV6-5,ASSSVQGRDTEAF
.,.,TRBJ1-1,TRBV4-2,ASSQEAQGGVEAF
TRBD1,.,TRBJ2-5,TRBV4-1,ASSLTGTGNTETQY
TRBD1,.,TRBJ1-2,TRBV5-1,ASSRDRESYGYT
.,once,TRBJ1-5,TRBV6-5,ASKKGGSNQPQH
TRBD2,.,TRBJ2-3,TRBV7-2,ASSSTSGTDTQY
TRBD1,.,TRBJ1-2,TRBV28,ASRQGAGGYT
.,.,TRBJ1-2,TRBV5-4,ASSYGNYGYT
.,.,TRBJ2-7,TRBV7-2,ASSRTVYEQY
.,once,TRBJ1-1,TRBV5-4,ASSLSLNTEAF
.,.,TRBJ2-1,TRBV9,ASSRGNEQF
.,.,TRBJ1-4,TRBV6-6,ASSLNRASGEKLF
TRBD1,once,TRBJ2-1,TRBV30,AWKGGQGARGYNEQF
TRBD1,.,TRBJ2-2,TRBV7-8,ASSWDRGWGELF
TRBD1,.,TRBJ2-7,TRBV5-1,ASSRDRGSYEQY
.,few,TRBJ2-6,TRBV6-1,ASSGRGNRGSGANVLT
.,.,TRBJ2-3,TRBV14,ASSQGSNTSTDTQY
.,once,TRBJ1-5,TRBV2,ASSLTATGQPQH
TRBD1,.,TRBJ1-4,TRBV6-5,ASRRTGPNEKLF
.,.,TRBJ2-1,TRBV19,ASSLGTRGYNEQF
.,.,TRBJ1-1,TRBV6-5,ASSYVRVNTEAF
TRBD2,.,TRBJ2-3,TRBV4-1,ASSQGWASGARTDTQY
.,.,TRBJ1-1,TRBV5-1,ASRLQGSEAF
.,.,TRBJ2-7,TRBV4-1,ASSQDTSGPNEQY
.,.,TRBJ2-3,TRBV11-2,ASSLLTDTDTQY
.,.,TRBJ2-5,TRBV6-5,ASSYAWGDGKTQY
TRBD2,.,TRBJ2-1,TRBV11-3,ASSLGVAGLCYNEQF
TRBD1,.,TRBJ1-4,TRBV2,ASNSGQATNEKLF
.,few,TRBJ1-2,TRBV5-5,ASRPDSGFYGYT
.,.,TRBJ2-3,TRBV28,ASTPGSGGPDTQY
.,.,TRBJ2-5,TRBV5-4,ASSLGGGETQY
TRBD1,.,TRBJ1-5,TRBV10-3,AIKGAEGQPQH
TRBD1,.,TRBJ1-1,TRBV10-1,ASRRGQNTEAF
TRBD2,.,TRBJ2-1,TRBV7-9,ASSLSGGDNEQF